Below are 13 T cell receptor beta chains sequenced from a single sample in a study of cytomegalovirus exposure and HLA in healthy donors. The study ran its PCR with 60 Vbeta and 13 Jbeta primers. Sequencing was performed with immunoSEQ multiplex PCR; in TCRdb, only in-frame clones are kept and a portion is missing. The top ten hold around 0.86% of the sample, which has 100,000 to 120,000 clones, around 15% seen once. The sequencing input was PBMCs. Receptors were obtained from a female donor in good health and CMV-seronegative.

Only a few counts were recorded for this clone. DNA for the CDR3: TGCGCCAGCAGCAGCCGGGACAGGAGCACAGATACGCAGTATTTT. Protein sequence: CASSSRDRSTDTQYF. The chain employs TRBV5-1 and TRBJ2-3; 8 nucleotides line up with TRBD1. The CDR3 is made up of 15 amino acids. V shed 4 bases, J shed 0 bases, and the junction held 4 bases outside the gene matches. The germline V gene encodes CDR1 SGHRS and CDR2 YFSETQ.

The CDR3 bases are TGTGCCATCGCGACTAGCGGTTCCACAGATACGCAGTATTTT. Amino acid sequence: CAIATSGSTDTQYF. The rearrangement uses TRBV10-3 and TRBJ2-3; 9 nucleotides match TRBD2. Germline V gives CDR1 ENHRY, CDR2 SYGVKD. Losses at the gene ends were 8 bases for V and 2 bases for J; bases not matched to a gene: 5. The CDR3 loop spans 14 amino acids.

This clone turned up a few times. The gene calls are TRBV29-1 and TRBJ1-2; weak D call: TRBD1 (5 bases). Germline V lookup: CDR1 SQVTM, CDR2 ANQGSEA. The V and J ends lost 6 bases and 7 bases respectively, with 12 bases between them. The CDR3 has 11 amino acids. CDR3 DNA: TGCAGCGTGGGGGGTAGGGGTGGCTACACCTTC. Its protein is CSVGGRGGYTF.

This clone came up a few times. The rearrangement joins TRBV5-1 to TRBJ1-3; no clear D. CDR1 and CDR2 from the germline V gene are SGHRS and YFSETQ. Trimming removed 5 bases from V and 0 bases from J, with 12 bases in between. The CDR3 contains 15 residues. The CDR3 spells CASRDQVGSGNTIYF. The CDR3 DNA reads TGCGCCAGCAGAGACCAGGTTGGCTCTGGAAACACCATATATTTT.

Only a few counts were recorded for this clone. This chain connects TRBV5-1 to TRBJ2-7, with 7 bases fitting TRBD1. Germline assignment: CDR1 SGHRS and CDR2 YFSETQ. With 4 bases clipped from V and 3 bases from J, the junction kept 4 bases outside the gene matches. This CDR3 has 13 residues. CDR3 bases: TGCGCCAGCAGCAGAGGACAGGACTACGAGCAGTACTTC. Its protein is CASSRGQDYEQYF.

J is TRBJ1-1 and V is TRBV14, with 7 nucleotides matching TRBD1. CDR1 is SGHDN and CDR2 is FVKESK in the germline V gene. This CDR3 is 14 amino acids long. The ends lost 1 base at V and 5 bases at J; junction bases unmatched: 4. CDR3 DNA sequence: TGTGCCAGCAGCCAAGGACAGGGTCGAACTGAAGCTTTCTTT. This sequence encodes CASSQGQGRTEAFF.

This clone was detected a few times. The J gene is TRBJ2-7, the V gene TRBV6-6, with 11 nucleotides matching TRBD1. Germline loops: CDR1 MNHNY, CDR2 SVGAGI (reference sequence). CDR3 length equals 15 residues. V was clipped by 5 bases and J by 4 bases; unmatched bases: 7. CDR3 in amino acids: CASSGSGTGGYEQYF. The CDR3 DNA follows: TGTGCCAGCAGTGGCTCCGGGACAGGGGGTTACGAGCAGTACTTC.

CDR3 coding DNA: TGTGCCATCAGTGATGGACTAGCGGGACAAGAGACCCAGTACTTC. The encoded protein is CAISDGLAGQETQYF. This chain joins TRBV10-3 and TRBJ2-5, with 12 bases lining up with TRBD2. V lost 3 bases and J lost 2; bases outside the gene matches: 1. This CDR3 spans 15 amino acids. Per the germline V gene, CDR1 is ENHRY and CDR2 is SYGVKD.

The chain combines TRBV7-9 with TRBJ1-3; tentatively, D is TRBD1 (6 bases). The ends were cut back, 3 bases at V and 3 bases at J, with 9 bases in the middle. The V gene's germline CDR1 is SEHNR and CDR2 FQNEAQ (reference sequence). The CDR3 extends over 14 amino acids. As DNA, the CDR3 is TGTGCCAGCAGCTTTGTAGGGGGTGGAAACACCATATATTTT. Translated: CASSFVGGGNTIYF.

This clone appeared a few times. The CDR3 bases are TGTGCCAGCAGCTTGTCAGCAGGGGCGATCGACAGGGGCACTGAAGCTTTCTTT. Its translation is CASSLSAGAIDRGTEAFF. The chain carries TRBV7-9 and TRBJ1-1; 8 bases agree with TRBD1. Germline V lookup: CDR1 SEHNR, CDR2 FQNEAQ (reference sequence). The CDR3 loop spans 18 amino acids. V shed 3 bases, J shed 4 bases, and the junction held 16 bases outside the gene matches.

The chain links TRBV7-9 to TRBJ1-2, with a tentative D call TRBD1 (6 bases). Germline V gene sequence: CDR1 SEHNR, CDR2 FQNEAQ (reference sequence). V was cut by 1 base and J by 4 bases, with 10 bases left in between. The CDR3 is 14 amino acids. The CDR3 loop reads CASSLEAGAYGYTF. DNA for the CDR3: TGTGCCAGCAGCTTAGAGGCGGGGGCCTATGGCTACACCTTC.

The rearrangement links TRBV7-2 to TRBJ2-3; D gene ambiguous. The CDR3 is made up of 14 amino acids. With 4 bases removed from V and 2 bases from J, the gap between germline ends came to 10 bases. Germline CDR1 and CDR2: SGHTA and FQGNSA. The CDR3 nucleotides are TGTGCCAGCAGCTCCTACCCCTCCACAGATACGCAGTATTTT. Amino acids: CASSSYPSTDTQYF.

The chain employs TRBV6-5 and TRBJ2-7, with TRBD1 identical over 7 bases. CDR1 and CDR2 from the germline V gene are MNHEY and SVGAGI. V was clipped by 6 bases and J by 3 bases; unmatched bases: 8. The CDR3 length is 14 residues. In DNA, the CDR3 is TGTGCCAGCAGGCAGCGACAGGGAAACTACGAGCAGTACTTC. Amino acids: CASRQRQGNYEQYF.